Listed here are 5 T cell receptor beta chains from one sample, sequenced in a study of T cell changes during pregnancy in multiple sclerosis. Sequencing used immunoSEQ multiplex PCR; TCRdb keeps in-frame clones, though not all of them. The profile shows roughly 89,000 clones, 94% of them singletons. The sequencing here drew on peripheral blood, taken in the third trimester of pregnancy. Receptors were obtained from a female donor with multiple sclerosis, enrolled in a pregnancy study.

The V call is TRBV30, the J call TRBJ2-7, with 13 bases identical to TRBD2. Trimming at V came to 5 bases and at J to 5 bases, leaving 3 bases not matched to a gene. The V gene's germline CDR1 is GTSNPN and CDR2 SVGIG (reference sequence). The CDR3 extends over 13 amino acids. The DNA of the CDR3 is TGTGCCTGGCGGACTAGCGGGAGAAACGAGCAGTACTTC. As protein: CAWRTSGRNEQYF.

The rearrangement joins TRBV9 to TRBJ2-1; D remains unclear. Trimming stripped 4 bases from V and 5 bases from J, with 10 bases between. This CDR3 has 13 residues. Germline-derived CDR1 and CDR2 are SGDLS and YYNGEE. The CDR3 nucleotides read TGTGCCAGCAGCCCGCGGCCGGACAATGAGCAGTTCTTC. Amino acid sequence: CASSPRPDNEQFF.

This sequence joins TRBV7-2 and TRBJ2-5; D remains unclear. The CDR3 has 15 residues. Trimming removed 2 bases from V and 5 bases from J, with 15 bases in between. Germline loops: CDR1 SGHTA, CDR2 FQGNSA. CDR3 amino acids: CASSLIGALTETQYF. DNA of the CDR3: TGTGCCAGCAGCTTAATTGGAGCATTGACGGAGACCCAGTACTTC.

This clone was seen a single time. This chain uses TRBV15 with TRBJ2-2; TRBD1 is a possible D gene (5 bases). Germline-derived CDR1 and CDR2 are LNHNV and YYDKDF (reference sequence). Trimming pared 3 bases from V and 5 bases from J, leaving 10 bases between. The CDR3 is 14 residues long. The CDR3 sequence: CATSSSTATGELFF. The CDR3 region has the DNA TGTGCCACCAGCAGCTCGACAGCGACCGGGGAGCTGTTTTTT.

This clone has only one observation. The chain has TRBV28 and TRBJ2-1; 14 bases agree with TRBD2. This CDR3 contains 13 residues. In germline, CDR1 is MDHEN, CDR2 SYDVKM. V lost 11 bases, J lost 8 bases, and 5 bases stayed unmatched. In DNA form, the CDR3 reads TGTGCCGGTGGGACTAGCGGGAGTGATGAGCAGTTCTTC. Protein product: CAGGTSGSDEQFF.